Shown below are 10 T cell receptor beta chains from a single sample sequenced in a study of T cells in Graves' hyperthyroidism and ophthalmopathy. From RNA transcripts, TCR beta CDR3 regions were amplified. The primer set for the first-round RT-PCR of the TCR CDR3 was HTBI. TCRdb reprocessed the multiplex PCR reads via MiXCR and lists one record per CDR3 protein. The table shows approximately 430,000 distinct CDR3 sequences, with approximately 14% occurring only once. The sample consisted of blood. These receptors were collected from a woman under 30 with Graves' hyperthyroidism.

This clonotype has at least ten counts. The V call is TRBV12-3 or TRBV12-4, the J call TRBJ2-5; a possible D gene is TRBD1 (6 bases). CDR3 length: 16 amino acids. Trimming cost V 5 bases and J 1 base, with 17 bases left between them. The CDR3 bases are TGTGCCAGCAGTGCCCCCCCCACAGGGATCCAAGAGACCCAGTACTTC. Protein product: CASSAPPTGIQETQYF.

This clonotype occurred many times. The chain joins TRBV5-1 to TRBJ2-3, with 8 bases that match TRBD2. The CDR3 sequence is 15 residues long. CDR1 SGHRS and CDR2 YFSETQ come from the germline V gene. After removal of 0 bases from V and 6 bases from J, the junction contained 6 bases not matched to a gene. The CDR3 reads CASSLVAGGGDTQYF. CDR3 bases: TGCGCCAGCAGCTTGGTTGCGGGGGGCGGGGATACGCAGTATTTT.

This clonotype was picked up one time. The conserved phenylalanine or tryptophan is not found at the CDR3 terminus, so this likely reflects a read error. The J gene is TRBJ1-2, the V gene TRBV2; 10 nucleotides align to TRBD1. Per the germline V gene, CDR1 is SNHLY and CDR2 is FYNNEI. V was pared by 4 bases and J by 5 bases, with 7 bases of the junction left unmatched. This CDR3 is 15 amino acids long. This chain's CDR3 is CASSVPGQGKYGYTL. The CDR3, as DNA: TGTGCCAGCAGTGTTCCGGGACAGGGGAAGTATGGCTACACCCTC.

At least ten counts were recorded for this clonotype. DNA for the CDR3: TGTGCCAGCAGCAAGGGGGGCTCCTACGAGCAGTACTTC. Its translation: CASSKGGSYEQYF. The V gene is TRBV28, the J gene TRBJ2-7; D possibly matches TRBD1 or TRBD2 (6 bases each). The CDR3 is made up of 13 amino acids. Between the trimmed V and J ends, which lost 6 bases and 0 bases, there was a span of 9 bases. Germline V gives CDR1 MDHEN, CDR2 SYDVKM.

With regard to this clonotype: Sequence at one end of the junction differs from germline and may be a read error. The V call is TRBV12-3 or TRBV12-4, the J call TRBJ2-1; 7 bases agree with TRBD2. This CDR3 contains 14 residues. CDR3 nucleotide sequence: TGTGCCAGCAGTTCCAGCGGGAAACGAAATGAGCAGTCCTTC. This codes for CASSSSGKRNEQSF.

A note on this clonotype: One base away lies a much larger clone, so this may be a sequencing read error. The CDR3 here is CAISESEGGCTF. CDR3 DNA sequence: TGTGCCATCAGTGAGTCCGAGGGAGGCTGCACCTTC. The chain uses TRBV10-3 and TRBJ1-2, with D unresolved. Germline V gene data show CDR1 as ENHRY and CDR2 as SYGVKD. The CDR3 spans 12 residues.

This clonotype was observed a few times. The gene calls are TRBV11-2 and TRBJ2-6, with TRBD1 identical over 7 bases. Trimming removed 4 bases from V and 0 bases from J; junction bases left unmatched: 3. CDR3 length: 16 residues. Germline loops: CDR1 SGHAT, CDR2 FQNNGV. CDR3 in DNA: TGTGCCAGCAGCTCAAGGACAGGCTCTGGGGCCAACGTCCTGACTTTC. It yields the protein CASSSRTGSGANVLTF.

This clonotype was counted only a few times. This chain uses TRBV19 with TRBJ2-2; 10 bases map to TRBD2. In germline, CDR1 is LNHDA, CDR2 SQIVND (reference sequence). V shed 3 bases and J 5 bases; nucleotides not matched to a gene: 6. The CDR3 runs 16 residues. The CDR3 nucleotides are TGTGCCAGTAGTATGGGGCTAGCGGGAGATACCGGGGAGCTGTTTTTT. Its translation: CASSMGLAGDTGELFF.

This clonotype was recorded at least ten times. This chain joins TRBV18 and TRBJ1-2; D is possibly TRBD1 (5 bases). This CDR3 has 14 residues. V lost 3 bases and J lost 2, with 10 bases in between. Germline V gives CDR1 KGHSH, CDR2 LQKENI. CDR3 in DNA: TGTGCCAGCTCACCGACAGAACTAAACTATGGCTACACCTTC. Translated, it gives CASSPTELNYGYTF.

This clonotype was detected only a few times. The chain has TRBV11-2 and TRBJ2-3; no reliable D call. Trimming removed 0 bases at V and 3 bases at J, with 10 bases between. CDR3 length equals 15 residues. Germline V gene sequence: CDR1 SGHAT, CDR2 FQNNGV. The CDR3 DNA follows: TGTGCCAGCAGCTTAGATCAGTTTTGGACAGATACGCAGTATTTT. This codes for CASSLDQFWTDTQYF. Full variable domain (rest looked up from reference TRBV11-2 and TRBJ2-3): EAGVAQSPRYKIIEKRQSVAFWCNPISGHATLYWYQQILGQGPKLLIQFQNNGVVDDSQLPKDRFSAERLKGVDSTLKIQPAKLEDSAVYLCASSLDQFWTDTQYFGPGTRLTVL.